These T cell receptor beta chains were read from a single sample in a study of blood T cell repertoires in COVID-19. Using immunoSEQ multiplex PCR, the repertoire was profiled, and TCRdb retains in-frame clones only, with some absent. The table has roughly 40,000 clones, around 79% seen once. The sequenced sample consisted of peripheral blood. The receptors were gathered from a man aged 65 to 85 with acute or convalescent COVID-19. Each CDR3 is given with its conserved first and last residue. D genes are given only for firm matches. Only part of the rows carry a size: once, few, many, or a class if the clone is expanded.

CDR3 protein: CASSALQGSDTQYF
CDR3 DNA: TGCGCCAGCAGCGCCTTACAGGGGTCAGATACGCAGTATTTT
D gene: TRBD1
J gene: TRBJ2-3
CDR3 length: 14
V gene: TRBV4-3
clone size: few

CDR3 protein: CASSPNTEKLFF
CDR3 DNA: TGTGCCAGCAGTCCGAACACGGAAAAACTGTTTTTT
D gene: NA
J gene: TRBJ1-4
CDR3 length: 12
V gene: TRBV28
clone size: NA

CDR3 protein: CASSSRQKSGNTIYF
CDR3 DNA: TGTGCCAGCAGCTCTAGACAGAAATCTGGAAACACCATATATTTT
D gene: NA
J gene: TRBJ1-3
CDR3 length: 15
V gene: TRBV11-2
clone size: few

CDR3 protein: CASSLLAGGETQYF
CDR3 DNA: TGTGCCAGCAGCTTACTAGCGGGAGGAGAGACCCAGTACTTC
D gene: TRBD2
J gene: TRBJ2-5
CDR3 length: 14
V gene: TRBV7-2
clone size: NA

CDR3 protein: CASSIDVTGSGQPQHF
CDR3 DNA: TGTGCCAGTAGTATAGACGTGACAGGGTCGGGGCAGCCCCAGCATTTT
D gene: TRBD1
J gene: TRBJ1-5
CDR3 length: 16
V gene: TRBV19
clone size: NA

CDR3 protein: CASSPWTSVEYEQYF
CDR3 DNA: TGTGCCAGCAGCCCTTGGACTAGCGTGGAATACGAGCAGTACTTC
D gene: TRBD2
J gene: TRBJ2-7
CDR3 length: 15
V gene: TRBV7-9
clone size: NA

CDR3 protein: CASSSGQGNSPLHF
CDR3 DNA: TGTGCCAGCAGCTCGGGACAGGGGAATTCACCCCTCCACTTT
D gene: TRBD1
J gene: TRBJ1-6
CDR3 length: 14
V gene: TRBV7-2
clone size: NA

CDR3 protein: CASSHQGPPEAFF
CDR3 DNA: TGTGCCAGCAGTCACCAGGGTCCCCCTGAAGCTTTCTTT
D gene: NA
J gene: TRBJ1-1
CDR3 length: 13
V gene: TRBV27
clone size: NA

CDR3 protein: CASSPGGATNEKLFF
CDR3 DNA: TGTGCCAGCAGCCCCGGGGGGGCAACTAATGAAAAACTGTTTTTT
D gene: NA
J gene: TRBJ1-4
CDR3 length: 15
V gene: TRBV28
clone size: once

CDR3 protein: CATTGQGSDTQYF
CDR3 DNA: TGTGCCACTACAGGGCAGGGGTCAGATACGCAGTATTTT
D gene: NA
J gene: TRBJ2-3
CDR3 length: 13
V gene: TRBV28
clone size: NA

CDR3 protein: CASSGSSYGYTF
CDR3 DNA: TGTGCCAGTTCCGGGAGCTCCTATGGCTACACCTTC
D gene: NA
J gene: TRBJ1-2
CDR3 length: 12
V gene: TRBV6-5
clone size: NA

CDR3 protein: CASRQAVAAGYTF
CDR3 DNA: TGTGCCAGTAGACAGGCAGTAGCGGCGGGCTACACCTTC
D gene: NA
J gene: TRBJ1-2
CDR3 length: 13
V gene: TRBV19
clone size: NA

CDR3 protein: CASSSTLAGGHEQFF
CDR3 DNA: TGTGCCAGCAGCTCCACTCTAGCGGGAGGGCATGAGCAGTTCTTC
D gene: TRBD2
J gene: TRBJ2-1
CDR3 length: 15
V gene: TRBV28
clone size: NA

CDR3 protein: CASSQEGTGLRTEAFF
CDR3 DNA: TGTGCCAGCAGCCAAGAGGGGACAGGGTTGAGGACTGAAGCTTTCTTT
D gene: TRBD1
J gene: TRBJ1-1
CDR3 length: 16
V gene: TRBV4-2
clone size: once

CDR3 protein: CSATNRAEQYF
CDR3 DNA: TGCAGTGCTACAAACAGGGCCGAGCAGTACTTC
D gene: NA
J gene: TRBJ2-7
CDR3 length: 11
V gene: TRBV20-1
clone size: NA

CDR3 protein: CASSGSGALGDTQYF
CDR3 DNA: TGTGCCAGCAGTGGTTCAGGGGCGCTGGGAGATACGCAGTATTTT
D gene: NA
J gene: TRBJ2-3
CDR3 length: 15
V gene: TRBV2
clone size: NA

CDR3 protein: CASSQVASGINEQFF
CDR3 DNA: TGTGCCAGCAGCCAAGTTGCTAGCGGGATCAATGAGCAGTTCTTC
D gene: TRBD2
J gene: TRBJ2-1
CDR3 length: 15
V gene: TRBV14
clone size: NA

CDR3 protein: CASSSLTLTGVGNTIYF
CDR3 DNA: TGTGCCAGCAGCTCACTCACCTTGACAGGGGTTGGAAACACCATATATTTT
D gene: TRBD1
J gene: TRBJ1-3
CDR3 length: 17
V gene: TRBV7-2
clone size: NA

CDR3 protein: CASRDRGDEQFF
CDR3 DNA: TGTGCCAGCAGGGACAGGGGGGACGAGCAGTTCTTC
D gene: TRBD1
J gene: TRBJ2-1
CDR3 length: 12
V gene: TRBV27
clone size: once

CDR3 protein: CATSRDRSGDTQYF
CDR3 DNA: TGTGCCACCAGCAGAGATAGATCGGGAGATACGCAGTATTTT
D gene: NA
J gene: TRBJ2-3
CDR3 length: 14
V gene: TRBV15
clone size: NA

CDR3 protein: CASSPRTGEYGYTF
CDR3 DNA: TGTGCCAGCAGTCCCCGGACAGGGGAGTATGGCTACACCTTC
D gene: TRBD1
J gene: TRBJ1-2
CDR3 length: 14
V gene: TRBV6-5
clone size: NA

CDR3 protein: CASSYTTGGPFGTEAFF
CDR3 DNA: TGTGCCAGCAGTTACACTACAGGGGGCCCTTTTGGCACTGAAGCTTTCTTT
D gene: TRBD1
J gene: TRBJ1-1
CDR3 length: 17
V gene: TRBV6-2/TRBV6-3
clone size: NA

CDR3 protein: CASSGGSGANVLTF
CDR3 DNA: TGTGCCAGCTCGGGGGGCTCTGGGGCCAACGTCCTGACTTTC
D gene: NA
J gene: TRBJ2-6
CDR3 length: 14
V gene: TRBV18
clone size: NA

CDR3 protein: CASSLVGDNEQFF
CDR3 DNA: TGTGCCAGCAGTTTAGTGGGAGACAATGAGCAGTTCTTC
D gene: NA
J gene: TRBJ2-1
CDR3 length: 13
V gene: TRBV28
clone size: once

CDR3 protein: CASSQVRQGSGNTIYF
CDR3 DNA: TGTGCCAGCAGCCAAGTGCGACAGGGCTCGGGAAACACCATATATTTT
D gene: TRBD1
J gene: TRBJ1-3
CDR3 length: 16
V gene: TRBV7-9
clone size: NA

CDR3 protein: CASSRQGRVEAFF
CDR3 DNA: TGTGCCAGCAGCAGACAGGGGCGGGTAGAAGCTTTCTTT
D gene: TRBD1
J gene: TRBJ1-1
CDR3 length: 13
V gene: TRBV3-1/TRBV3-2
clone size: NA

CDR3 protein: CASSLIPGLAGGGNTQYF
CDR3 DNA: TGTGCCAGCAGCTTAATCCCGGGTCTAGCGGGAGGGGGGAATACGCAGTATTTT
D gene: TRBD2
J gene: TRBJ2-3
CDR3 length: 18
V gene: TRBV7-3
clone size: NA

CDR3 protein: CASSQGDRAYSNQPQHF
CDR3 DNA: TGTGCCAGCAGCCAAGGAGACAGGGCTTATAGCAATCAGCCCCAGCATTTT
D gene: TRBD1
J gene: TRBJ1-5
CDR3 length: 17
V gene: TRBV4-2
clone size: NA

CDR3 protein: CASSRGLAVSGDTGELFF
CDR3 DNA: TGTGCCAGCAGCCGAGGGTTAGCAGTGTCCGGGGACACCGGGGAGCTGTTTTTT
D gene: NA
J gene: TRBJ2-2
CDR3 length: 18
V gene: TRBV6-2/TRBV6-3
clone size: once

CDR3 protein: CASSHVGRPEAFF
CDR3 DNA: TGTGCCAGCAGCCACGTAGGGAGGCCTGAAGCTTTCTTT
D gene: NA
J gene: TRBJ1-1
CDR3 length: 13
V gene: TRBV3-1/TRBV3-2
clone size: once

CDR3 protein: CASSLLQNSYEQYF
CDR3 DNA: TGTGCCAGCAGCTTACTCCAGAACTCCTACGAGCAGTACTTC
D gene: NA
J gene: TRBJ2-7
CDR3 length: 14
V gene: TRBV7-9
clone size: medium-sized

CDR3 protein: CASTPGGSWINEQFF
CDR3 DNA: TGCGCCAGCACCCCGGGTGGCTCATGGATAAATGAGCAGTTCTTC
D gene: NA
J gene: TRBJ2-1
CDR3 length: 15
V gene: TRBV5-1
clone size: NA

CDR3 protein: CASNFDRATRNEQFF
CDR3 DNA: TGTGCCAGTAATTTTGACAGGGCGACGCGGAATGAGCAGTTCTTC
D gene: TRBD1
J gene: TRBJ2-1
CDR3 length: 15
V gene: TRBV19
clone size: NA

CDR3 protein: CASSQREGSYEQYF
CDR3 DNA: TGTGCCAGTAGTCAACGGGAGGGCTCCTACGAGCAGTACTTC
D gene: TRBD2
J gene: TRBJ2-7
CDR3 length: 14
V gene: TRBV19
clone size: NA

CDR3 protein: CASSEEGLAGFNEQFF
CDR3 DNA: TGTGCCAGCAGTGAAGAGGGACTAGCGGGTTTCAATGAGCAGTTCTTC
D gene: TRBD2
J gene: TRBJ2-1
CDR3 length: 16
V gene: TRBV6-1
clone size: NA

CDR3 protein: CASSSGLAGGSTDTQYF
CDR3 DNA: TGTGCCAGCAGCTCGGGACTAGCGGGAGGGAGCACAGATACGCAGTATTTT
D gene: TRBD2
J gene: TRBJ2-3
CDR3 length: 17
V gene: TRBV5-8
clone size: NA

CDR3 protein: CASTPQGLSNQPQHF
CDR3 DNA: TGTGCCAGCACCCCCCAGGGGCTGAGCAATCAGCCCCAGCATTTT
D gene: NA
J gene: TRBJ1-5
CDR3 length: 15
V gene: TRBV28
clone size: once

CDR3 protein: CASSLSRGQREKLFF
CDR3 DNA: TGTGCCAGCAGTTTGTCCAGGGGGCAGCGGGAAAAACTGTTTTTT
D gene: TRBD1
J gene: TRBJ1-4
CDR3 length: 15
V gene: TRBV27
clone size: NA

CDR3 protein: CASRVDSGTYNEQFF
CDR3 DNA: TGCGCCAGCAGAGTCGATTCGGGAACCTACAATGAGCAGTTCTTC
D gene: NA
J gene: TRBJ2-1
CDR3 length: 15
V gene: TRBV5-1
clone size: few

CDR3 protein: CATSSNRDREHEQYF
CDR3 DNA: TGTGCCACCAGCTCCAACCGGGACAGGGAACACGAGCAGTACTTC
D gene: TRBD1
J gene: TRBJ2-7
CDR3 length: 15
V gene: TRBV15
clone size: few

CDR3 protein: CASSLAASGTYEQYF
CDR3 DNA: TGTGCTAGCAGCTTAGCGGCTAGCGGCACCTACGAGCAGTACTTC
D gene: TRBD2
J gene: TRBJ2-7
CDR3 length: 15
V gene: TRBV7-7
clone size: NA

CDR3 protein: CASSTPRGQETQYF
CDR3 DNA: TGTGCCAGTAGTACACCCCGGGGCCAAGAGACCCAGTACTTC
D gene: NA
J gene: TRBJ2-5
CDR3 length: 14
V gene: TRBV19
clone size: few

CDR3 protein: CASSIVRQHNPGELFF
CDR3 DNA: TGTGCCAGTAGTATAGTAAGACAGCATAACCCCGGGGAGCTGTTTTTT
D gene: NA
J gene: TRBJ2-2
CDR3 length: 16
V gene: TRBV19
clone size: NA

CDR3 protein: CASTPTSSLGNEQYF
CDR3 DNA: TGTGCCAGTACTCCCACGAGCTCACTAGGCAACGAGCAGTACTTC
D gene: NA
J gene: TRBJ2-7
CDR3 length: 15
V gene: TRBV19
clone size: NA

CDR3 protein: CASSATSGSGGSYNEQFF
CDR3 DNA: TGTGCCAGCAGCGCGACTAGCGGGAGTGGGGGGTCCTACAATGAGCAGTTCTTC
D gene: TRBD2
J gene: TRBJ2-1
CDR3 length: 18
V gene: TRBV9
clone size: NA